The source of this T cell receptor beta chain is a study of CD8 T cells in Susac syndrome. This clonotype was picked up one time. When the RNA was reverse transcribed, random hexamers were used with an input of 0.5 to 1 ug. TCRdb reprocessed the immunoSEQ multiplex PCR reads with MiXCR, giving one entry per CDR3 protein. This table holds some 300,000 distinct CDR3 sequences, roughly 85% found once. TCR beta sequences were obtained from blood CD8+ and CD4+ T cells. The study used treatment-naive patients who had stable or active relapsing-remitting disease as multiple sclerosis controls. Negative isolation yielded the CD8+ and CD4+ T cells, while FACS enriched the TEMRA cells. V lost 0 bases and J lost 1, with 10 bases in between. The CDR3 extends over 16 amino acids. Germline CDR1 and CDR2: SEHNR and FQNEAQ (reference sequence).

The rearrangement links TRBV7-9 to TRBJ2-1, with unresolved D. The clonotype comes from a human donor with multiple sclerosis. Sequencing was carried out using CD8+ T cells from PBMCs. CDR3 region: CASSLAIWWSYNEQFF. The CDR3 nucleotides are TGTGCCAGCAGCTTAGCGATATGGTGGTCCTACAATGAGCAGTTCTTC.